The sequence of this TCR beta chain was determined in a study of naive and memory T cell subsets. Trimming left V 5 bases short and J 0 bases short, with 11 bases between. The CDR3 has 15 amino acids. Germline values: CDR1 MNHEY, CDR2 SVGEGT. Described treatment: skin biopsy from PPD injection site in Mantoux-positive individual. Cells were not sorted; total RNA input targeted about 1 to 1000 ng. TCR cDNA received a 3' ligated oligonucleotide that carried a UMI. Reverse transcription of blood and skin TCR RNA was primed at alpha and beta constant regions. Four PCR rounds used nested alpha and beta constant region primers plus the SP2 primer. From the UMI-ligation and nested PCR reads, TCRdb called clonotypes with MiXCR, one entry per CDR3 protein. The sample contains under 20,000 distinct CDR3 sequences, approximately 9.7% of which appear only once.

This sequence was found in an adult in good health. The source was skin, collected from a tuberculin skin test site. The chain combines TRBV6-2 or TRBV6-3 with TRBJ2-4; D unclear. The CDR3 sequence: CASSTGRLAKNIQYF. The CDR3 coding sequence is TGTGCCAGCAGTACCGGAAGACTAGCCAAAAACATTCAGTACTTC.